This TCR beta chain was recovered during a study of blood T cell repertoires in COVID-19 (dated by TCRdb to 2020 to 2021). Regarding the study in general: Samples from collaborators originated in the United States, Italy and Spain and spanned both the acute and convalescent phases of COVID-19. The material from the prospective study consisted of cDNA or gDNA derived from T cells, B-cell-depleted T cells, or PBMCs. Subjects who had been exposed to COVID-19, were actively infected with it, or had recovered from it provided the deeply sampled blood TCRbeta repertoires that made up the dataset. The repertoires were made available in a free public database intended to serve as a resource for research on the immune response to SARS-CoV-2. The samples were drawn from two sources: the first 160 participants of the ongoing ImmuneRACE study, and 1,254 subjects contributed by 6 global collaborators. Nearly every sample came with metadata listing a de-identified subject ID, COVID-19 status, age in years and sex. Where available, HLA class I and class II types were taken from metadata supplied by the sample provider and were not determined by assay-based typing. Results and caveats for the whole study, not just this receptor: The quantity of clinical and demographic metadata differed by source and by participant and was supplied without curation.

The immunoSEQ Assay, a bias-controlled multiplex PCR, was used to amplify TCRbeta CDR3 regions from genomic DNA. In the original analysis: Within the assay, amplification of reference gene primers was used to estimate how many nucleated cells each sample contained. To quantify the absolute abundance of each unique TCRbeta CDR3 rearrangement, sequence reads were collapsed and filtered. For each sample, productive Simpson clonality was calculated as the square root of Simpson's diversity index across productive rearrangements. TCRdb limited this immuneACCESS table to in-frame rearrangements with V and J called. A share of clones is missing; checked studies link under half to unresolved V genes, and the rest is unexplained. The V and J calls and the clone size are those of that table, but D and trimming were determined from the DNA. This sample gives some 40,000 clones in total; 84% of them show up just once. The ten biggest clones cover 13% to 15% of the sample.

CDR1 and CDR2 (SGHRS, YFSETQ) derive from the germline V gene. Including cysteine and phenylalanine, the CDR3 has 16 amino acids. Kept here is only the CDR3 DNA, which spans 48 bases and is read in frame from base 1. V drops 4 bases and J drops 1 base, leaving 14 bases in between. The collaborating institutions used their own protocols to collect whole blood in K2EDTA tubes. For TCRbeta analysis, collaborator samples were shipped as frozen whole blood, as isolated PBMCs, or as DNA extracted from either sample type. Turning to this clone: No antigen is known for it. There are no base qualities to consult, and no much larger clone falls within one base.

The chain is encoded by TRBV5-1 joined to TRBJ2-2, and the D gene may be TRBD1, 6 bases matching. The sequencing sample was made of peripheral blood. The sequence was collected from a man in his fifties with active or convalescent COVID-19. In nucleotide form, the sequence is TGCGCCAGCAGCCCCGGGACACACGGGAACACCGGGGAGCTGTTTTTT. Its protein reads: CASSPGTHGNTGELFF.